Listed below are T cell receptor beta chains from one sample, sequenced in a study of cytomegalovirus exposure and HLA in healthy donors. TCRdb's copy holds only in-frame clones and misses some; the assay was immunoSEQ multiplex PCR. The data show around 160,000 clones, with around 73% seen just once and more than 1.2% held by the top ten. The sequencing input was PBMCs. These receptor sequences come from a male donor in good health and CMV-seronegative. CDR3s include the opening cysteine and the closing phenylalanine or tryptophan. A D gene is named only where the DNA matches it firmly.

V,D,J,CDR3
TRBV5-6,-,TRBJ2-3,CASSPPDSTDTQYF
TRBV11-2,TRBD2,TRBJ2-1,CASSGEGRWGFF
TRBV2,-,TRBJ2-1,CASSFLYNEQFF
TRBV7-3,TRBD1,TRBJ2-5,CASSLTGQGAKETQYF
TRBV11-3,-,TRBJ2-2,CASSHSAGELFF
TRBV7-8,-,TRBJ2-3,CASSLAGADTQYF
TRBV5-8,-,TRBJ2-7,CASSLVQGYEQYF
TRBV19,-,-,CASSIGDSYEQYF
TRBV7-8,-,TRBJ1-5,CASSLVQNQPQHF
TRBV9,TRBD1,TRBJ2-7,CASSGTQGADSEQYF
TRBV28,TRBD1,TRBJ2-1,CASNPTGSSYNEQFF
TRBV7-3,-,TRBJ2-5,CASSLHSQETQYF
TRBV7-2,TRBD1,TRBJ2-7,CASSTRQGAVEQYF
TRBV28,-,TRBJ1-1,CASSTGGTEAFF
TRBV5-1,TRBD2,TRBJ2-7,CASIGMGTRGTYEQYF
TRBV7-2,-,TRBJ2-7,CASSFGGEPLYEQYF
TRBV4-2,TRBD1,TRBJ1-3,CASSQPGGAAGNTIYF
TRBV27,TRBD1,TRBJ2-1,CASSHDRGKQFF
TRBV9,-,TRBJ2-7,CASSPRDNNYEQYF
TRBV30,-,TRBJ2-1,CAWTRAAHEQFF
TRBV5-1,TRBD2,TRBJ2-7,CASSLVTSGGGEQYF
TRBV11-2,-,TRBJ2-1,CASSPSWTGGNEQFF
TRBV5-6,TRBD2,TRBJ2-7,CASSLAAYEQYF
TRBV27,-,TRBJ1-2,CASSPIGGDGGGNYGYTF
TRBV2,-,TRBJ2-4,CASSEQSGRWKNIQYF
TRBV6-5,-,TRBJ1-1,CASSYSLNTEAFF
TRBV10-3,TRBD1,TRBJ1-6,CASRTGEDSPLHF
TRBV11-3,-,TRBJ1-2,CASSPDSNYGYTF
TRBV7-8,-,TRBJ2-7,CASSLYDSSNYEQYF
TRBV19,-,TRBJ1-1,CASIEGTLNTEAFF
TRBV28,TRBD2,TRBJ2-4,CASSLGTSGAKNIQYF
TRBV7-2,TRBD1,TRBJ2-1,CASSQRTGWKNEQFF
TRBV7-9,TRBD2,TRBJ2-3,CSSSLTAGGRLDTQYF
TRBV7-6,TRBD2,TRBJ2-1,CASSQGRGLARNEQFF
TRBV4-1,TRBD2,TRBJ2-1,CASSQDLFGLAGRVGNEQFF